The 21 T cell receptor beta chains below come from one sample, sequenced in a study of blood T cell repertoires in COVID-19 (dated by TCRdb to the early 2020s). The library was built by means of the immunoSEQ multiplex PCR assay. Drawn from immuneACCESS, this table holds only the in-frame rearrangements with V and J called that TCRdb kept. Clones are partly lost; checked studies trace under half to an unresolved V gene and leave the rest unexplained. The sample has some 200,000 clones on record, 85% to 90% of them singletons. 0.7% to 0.9% of the sample is in the top ten clones. The specimen sequenced was peripheral blood. The receptors here all came from a woman aged 18 to 35 who had recovered from COVID-19.

The chain is built from TRBV5-4 and TRBJ2-5, with 9 bases matching TRBD1. Germline CDR1 SGHNT, CDR2 YYREEE (reference sequence). V dropped 4 bases and J dropped 2; count of bases not matched to a gene: 9. This CDR3 spans 16 amino acids. CDR3 amino acids: CASSRWDRVIQETQYF. DNA for the CDR3: TGTGCCAGCAGCCGTTGGGACAGGGTAATACAAGAGACCCAGTACTTC.

About this clone itself: Other DNA variants within this sample encode the same CDR3. The J gene is TRBJ2-5, the V gene TRBV11-2, with D uncertain. The CDR3 covers 11 residues. V was pared by 4 bases and J by 5 bases, with 5 bases between. Germline loops: CDR1 SGHAT, CDR2 FQNNGV. The chain's CDR3 is CASSSLETQYF. The CDR3, as DNA: TGTGCCAGCAGCTCCCTTGAGACCCAGTACTTC.

CDR3 in amino acids: CASSPQTGEGYTF. The CDR3 DNA reads as TGTGCCAGCTCACCACAGACAGGGGAAGGCTACACCTTC. The chain recombines TRBV18 with TRBJ1-2, with 8 bases aligning to TRBD1. In germline, CDR1 is KGHSH, CDR2 LQKENI. There are 13 residues in the CDR3. J gave up 8 bases and V 1 base, and 3 bases lay outside the gene matches.

The CDR3 spells CASSNLLGVQADTQYF. Written as DNA, the CDR3 is TGTGCCAGTAGTAACCTCCTTGGCGTTCAGGCAGATACGCAGTATTTT. This chain connects TRBV19 to TRBJ2-3; no firm D call. CDR3 length: 16 amino acids. V lost 4 bases, J lost 4 bases, and 18 bases lay in between. Germline loops: CDR1 LNHDA, CDR2 SQIVND (reference sequence).

The chain combines TRBV3-1 (or the pseudogene TRBV3-2) with TRBJ1-2, with D maybe TRBD1 (5 bases). The CDR3 runs 15 residues. The germline gives CDR1 LGHDT, CDR2 YNNKEL (reference sequence). The V and J ends lost 5 bases and 4 bases respectively, with 17 bases between them. CDR3 sequence reads: CASSTTPQGGYGYTF. Here the CDR3 DNA reads TGTGCCAGCAGCACCACACCTCAGGGTGGCTATGGCTACACCTTC.

This clone was counted only a few times. The chain combines TRBV29-1 with TRBJ2-2; 8 nucleotides match TRBD1. The CDR3 loop spans 13 amino acids. Trimming removed 7 bases from V and 3 bases from J; junction bases left unmatched: 4. The germline V gene has CDR1 SQVTM and CDR2 ANQGSEA. CDR3 coding DNA: TGCAGCGGCCTGACAGGGGACACCGGGGAGCTGTTTTTT. It translates to CSGLTGDTGELFF.

V gene TRBV9 combines with J gene TRBJ1-3; D gene unclear. CDR3 length: 16 residues. Germline V gene data show CDR1 as SGDLS and CDR2 as YYNGEE. Trimming took off 0 bases at V and 0 bases at J, with 10 bases between the two ends. In nucleotides, the CDR3 is TGTGCCAGCAGCGTAGGGATGGAGTACTCTGGAAACACCATATATTTT. This codes for CASSVGMEYSGNTIYF.

The chain is built from TRBV27 and TRBJ1-1, with 8 bases that match TRBD1. This CDR3 region has 15 residues. With V trimmed by 5 bases and J by 3 bases, 8 bases remained unmatched. Looked up from germline, CDR1 is MNHEY and CDR2 is SMNVEV (reference sequence). The CDR3 loop reads CASSPDRGWDTEAFF. CDR3 sequence (DNA): TGTGCCAGCAGTCCTGACAGGGGATGGGACACTGAAGCTTTCTTT.

The CDR3 sequence: CASSLRGAPTNEKLFF. For the CDR3, the DNA is TGTGCCAGCAGCTTGCGGGGGGCGCCGACTAATGAAAAACTGTTTTTT. J is TRBJ1-4 and V is TRBV5-5; D might be TRBD1 (6 bases). Germline CDR1 is SGHKS and CDR2 is YYEKEE (reference sequence). Between the trimmed V and J ends, which lost 1 base and 2 bases, there was a span of 12 bases. This CDR3 is built from 16 residues.

The chain carries TRBV5-8 and TRBJ2-7, with D possibly being TRBD1 (6 bases). The CDR3 sequence is 14 residues long. Germline-derived CDR1 and CDR2 are SGHTS and YDEGEE. The germline V and J ends were trimmed by 3 bases and 2 bases, with 12 bases remaining between them. DNA for the CDR3: TGTGCCAGCAGCTCGCCAGGGGACCCCTACGAGCAGTACTTC. It encodes CASSSPGDPYEQYF.

The CDR3 loop is CASSLERGQLYNSPLHF. Here the CDR3 DNA reads TGTGCCAGCAGCTTGGAAAGGGGACAGCTTTATAATTCACCCCTCCACTTT. The chain joins TRBV5-6 to TRBJ1-6; 7 bases align to TRBD1. J was trimmed by 4 bases and V by 0 bases; bases with no gene match: 7. The CDR3 runs 17 residues. Germline V gene lookup returns CDR1 SGHDT and CDR2 YYEEEE.

The chain carries TRBV5-1 and TRBJ1-1; no clear D. CDR1 and CDR2 (germline): SGHRS, YFSETQ. The CDR3 is 14 amino acids. V was pared by 4 bases and J by 1 base, with 11 bases between. The DNA for the CDR3 is TGCGCCAGCAGCATTCGAGCGGGGAACACTGAAGCTTTCTTT. Protein sequence: CASSIRAGNTEAFF.

The CDR3 loop is CASSIDSYEQYF. CDR3 DNA: TGTGCCAGCAGCATTGACAGCTACGAGCAGTACTTC. The chain carries TRBV5-6 and TRBJ2-7; D is possibly TRBD1 (5 bases). CDR3 length equals 12 residues. Per germline, CDR1 SGHDT and CDR2 YYEEEE. With 4 bases removed from V and 3 bases from J, the gap between germline ends came to 8 bases.

The chain combines TRBV7-2 with TRBJ2-1; weak D call: TRBD2 (5 bases). The germline CDR1 and CDR2 sequences are SGHTA and FQGNSA. Trimming removed 5 bases from V and 7 bases from J, with 18 bases in between. The CDR3 extends over 15 amino acids. CDR3 DNA sequence: TGTGCCAGCAGCGAGGGTCTCGCGGTGAAAAATGAGCAGTTCTTC. Its protein is CASSEGLAVKNEQFF.

The rearrangement joins TRBV24-1 to TRBJ2-1; 11 nucleotides match TRBD2. V was pared by 3 bases and J by 3 bases, with 3 bases of the junction left unmatched. This CDR3 is built from 16 residues. The germline V gene has CDR1 KGHDR and CDR2 SFDVKD. CDR3 in DNA: TGTGCCACCAGTGATACTAGCGGGAGATTCTACAATGAGCAGTTCTTC. Translation gives CATSDTSGRFYNEQFF.

In this sample, this clone turned up once. CDR3 residues: CASSLEGVGTGYGYTF. In nucleotides, the CDR3 is TGTGCCAGCAGCTTAGAAGGGGTGGGGACAGGATATGGCTACACCTTC. The V and J genes are TRBV7-2 and TRBJ1-2; 8 bases are shared with TRBD1. The CDR3 runs to 16 residues. Per the germline V gene, CDR1 is SGHTA and CDR2 is FQGNSA. V shed 1 base, J shed 5 bases, and the junction held 9 bases outside the gene matches.

This clone appeared a single time. This chain joins TRBV7-2 and TRBJ1-2; D may be TRBD1 (5 bases). V lost 8 bases and J 8 bases, leaving 18 bases between the germline ends. CDR1 and CDR2 from the germline V gene are SGHTA and FQGNSA. The CDR3 extends over 13 amino acids. The CDR3 DNA sequence: TGTGCCAGCTCCCGGGGGGAGGCTAGGGGCTACACCTTC. Protein product: CASSRGEARGYTF.

The chain couples TRBV6-5 to TRBJ2-5, with 9 bases that match TRBD2. CDR1 and CDR2 from the germline V gene are MNHEY and SVGAGI. J lost 2 bases, V lost 7 bases, and 8 bases had no gene match. The CDR3 loop spans 15 amino acids. The CDR3 sequence: CASTKGAGGQETQYF. CDR3 coding DNA: TGTGCCAGCACCAAAGGGGCGGGAGGGCAAGAGACCCAGTACTTC.

The V call is TRBV11-3, the J call TRBJ2-5; 8 bases agree with TRBD1. The CDR3 spans 16 residues. Trimming at V came to 6 bases and at J to 4 bases, leaving 13 bases not matched to a gene. Germline assignment: CDR1 SGHNT and CDR2 YENEEA. This CDR3 reads CASSLRTGSSAETQYF. CDR3 bases: TGTGCCAGCAGTCTTAGGACAGGGTCCTCGGCAGAGACCCAGTACTTC.

The chain combines TRBV6-6 with TRBJ1-3; TRBD1 matches at 8 bases. The CDR3 covers 17 residues. Losses at the gene ends were 5 bases for V and 4 bases for J; bases not matched to a gene: 13. The germline V gene encodes CDR1 MNHNY and CDR2 SVGAGI (reference sequence). The chain's CDR3 is CASSPYSRDRQGNTIYF. CDR3 nucleotides: TGTGCCAGCAGTCCCTACTCCCGGGACAGGCAGGGAAACACCATATATTTT.

This chain uses TRBV11-1 with TRBJ2-1; 10 bases are shared with TRBD2. Looked up from germline, CDR1 is SGHAT and CDR2 is FQDESV (reference sequence). The V gene end was trimmed by 5 bases and the J gene end by 3 bases; junction bases not matched to a gene: 7. CDR3 length equals 16 residues. In DNA, the CDR3 is TGTGCCAGCAGCCCCCGACTAGCGGGCCTCTACAATGAGCAGTTCTTC. Translation gives CASSPRLAGLYNEQFF.